This T cell receptor beta chain derives from a study of shared clonotypes between healthy human individuals. Study-wide findings and caveats: The donor pool, a small one, limited the genetic and exposure-history diversity represented.

TCRdb's table, derived via immunoSEQ multiplex PCR, lists solely in-frame clones and lacks some. This sample has around 120,000 clones; about 66% occur once, and the top ten carry approximately 23%. To note about this clone: Its antigen remains unidentified.

CD8 memory was a combination of CD45RO+ cells and CCR7-negative CD45RA+ TemRA cells. From germline, CDR1 is SEHNR and CDR2 FQNEAQ (reference sequence). The CDR3 runs 13 residues. With 2 bases removed from V and 3 bases from J, the gap between germline ends came to 5 bases. The V call is TRBV7-9, the J call TRBJ1-5; D unclear. Material for sequencing was memory CD8+ T cells sorted from blood. Subset defined: CD45RO+ cells pooled with CCR7-negative TemRA cells. The sequence was obtained from a woman aged 30 to 39 in good health. CDR3 amino acids: CASSLWSNQPQHF. CDR3 DNA: TGTGCCAGCAGCTTATGGTCCAATCAGCCCCAGCATTTT. Complete variable domain (other parts from reference TRBV7-9 and TRBJ1-5): DTGVSQNPRHKITKRGQNVTFRCDPISEHNRLYWYRQTLGQGPEFLTYFQNEAQLEKSRLLSDRFSAERPKGSFSTLEIQRTEQGDSAMYLCASSLWSNQPQHFGDGTRLSIL.